This T cell receptor (beta chain) was identified in a study of blood T cell repertoires in COVID-19. Between the trimmed V and J ends, which lost 5 bases and 4 bases, there was a span of 16 bases. The CDR3 is 15 amino acids. CDR1 and CDR2 (germline): SGHDT, YYEEEE. As handled by the study authors: Reference gene primer amplification gave estimated nucleated cell counts. Generated by immunoSEQ multiplex PCR, the TCRdb table keeps only in-frame clones and is missing some. Clonal size and the V and J genes are those of that table, whereas D and trimming came from the DNA. The profile shows just under 150,000 clones, about 85% of them singletons.

The sample comprised peripheral blood. This receptor was obtained from a human donor with acute or convalescent COVID-19. The donor label of this sample is uncertain. The chain links TRBV5-6 to TRBJ2-1; D is possibly TRBD1 (5 bases). The CDR3 DNA is TGTGCCAGCAGTTCCCAGGGTGTTACTTACAATGAGCAGTTCTTC. This translates into CASSSQGVTYNEQFF.